One sample yielded the 14 T cell receptor beta chains listed below, sequenced in a study of Ad26.COV2.S vaccination and SARS-CoV-2 variants. Treatment specified: roughly 19 received Ad26.COV2.S at low or high dose, single or two shots; 5 received placebo; per-sample allocation not given. At day 63 after the first vaccine or placebo injection, samples were drawn. Using immunoSEQ multiplex PCR, the repertoire was profiled, and TCRdb retains in-frame clones only, with some absent. The sample has around 450,000 clones; 90% are singletons. Sequencing was performed on peripheral blood, taken in a trial of Ad26.COV2.S vaccine versus placebo. The receptors originated from a person between 18 and 60 years old who received the Ad26.COV2.S COVID-19 vaccine or a placebo.

The V gene is TRBV21-1, the J gene TRBJ2-1; no check of the table's D call, TRBD2, against the DNA was made. TRBV21-1 is tagged as a pseudogene. The CDR3 has 17 residues. The CDR3 here is CASPSTSCGSSYNEQFF. The DNA of the CDR3 is TGTGCCAGCCCCAGCACTTCGTGTGGGAGCTCCTACAATGAGCAGTTCTTC.

In this sample, this clone turned up a few times. This chain joins TRBV2 and TRBJ1-5, with 8 positions matching TRBD1. Trimming took 5 bases from V and 7 from J; bases not matched to a gene: 4. Per germline, CDR1 SNHLY and CDR2 FYNNEI. The CDR3 has 13 residues. This chain's CDR3 is CASSIQGEQPQHF. In DNA, the CDR3 is TGTGCCAGCAGTATACAGGGGGAGCAGCCCCAGCATTTT.

The chain employs TRBV5-1 and TRBJ2-1; the D is unclear. The CDR3 totals 12 residues. Germline CDR1 SGHRS, CDR2 YFSETQ. Trimming cost V 4 bases and J 10 bases, with 12 bases left between them. CDR3 nucleotide sequence: TGCGCCAGCAGCGGGGAAGGGCTGGAGCAGTTCTTC. Translation: CASSGEGLEQFF.

V and J are TRBV6-6 and TRBJ2-5, with TRBD2 matching over 14 bases. The CDR3 loop spans 16 amino acids. CDR1 and CDR2 (germline): MNHNY, SVGAGI (reference sequence). The V and J ends lost 0 bases and 5 bases, in that order; junction bases with no gene match: 2. CDR3 loop: CASSYSGTSGSETQYF. CDR3 in DNA: TGTGCCAGCAGTTACTCCGGGACTAGCGGGAGTGAGACCCAGTACTTC.

This chain's CDR3 is CASSAGTGLSGANVLTF. In nucleotides, the CDR3 is TGTGCCAGCAGTGCCGGGACAGGGCTTTCTGGGGCCAACGTCCTGACTTTC. J is TRBJ2-6 and V is TRBV28, with TRBD1 matching over 9 bases. The CDR3 runs to 17 residues. The germline V gene encodes CDR1 MDHEN and CDR2 SYDVKM. With 5 bases clipped from V and 1 base from J, the junction kept 6 bases outside the gene matches.

The chain combines TRBV6-5 with TRBJ2-7, with D uncertain. The CDR3 has 14 residues. V shed 0 bases and J shed 0 bases, with 6 bases lying between them. The germline gives CDR1 MNHEY, CDR2 SVGAGI. CDR3 sequence reads: CASSYSASSYEQYF. In nucleotides, the CDR3 is TGTGCCAGCAGTTACTCGGCAAGCTCCTACGAGCAGTACTTC.

This chain links TRBV9 with TRBJ2-2; no firm D call. The CDR3 is made up of 15 amino acids. Germline CDR1 reads SGDLS; CDR2 reads YYNGEE. Trimming cost V 4 bases and J 3 bases, with 13 bases left between them. CDR3 sequence: CASSFGLGDTGELFF. The CDR3, as DNA: TGTGCCAGCAGCTTCGGCCTGGGTGACACCGGGGAGCTGTTTTTT.

This clone was seen just once. The chain links TRBV27 to TRBJ2-3; 7 bases map to TRBD1. With V trimmed by 6 bases and J by 6 bases, 12 bases remained unmatched. Germline CDR1 MNHEY, CDR2 SMNVEV (reference sequence). CDR3 length: 15 residues. CDR3 sequence: CASRSQGRAGDTQYF. CDR3 DNA sequence: TGTGCCAGCAGGTCACAGGGGCGCGCCGGCGATACGCAGTATTTT.

This clone was observed a few times. V usage is TRBV19 and J usage is TRBJ1-5, with 7 bases aligning to TRBD1. CDR1 is LNHDA, CDR2 SQIVND, per germline (reference sequence). The CDR3 extends over 17 amino acids. V lost 3 bases to trimming and J lost 0 bases; unmatched junction nucleotides: 8. Written as DNA, the CDR3 is TGTGCCAGTAGTATCCGGGACAGAAAAGATAGCAATCAGCCCCAGCATTTT. Translation: CASSIRDRKDSNQPQHF.

This rearrangement joins TRBV29-1 to TRBJ2-1, with D possibly being TRBD1 (8 bases). This CDR3 comprises 13 residues. Trimming left V 4 bases short and J 8 bases short, with 15 bases between. Germline V gene sequence: CDR1 SQVTM, CDR2 ANQGSEA. The CDR3 DNA sequence: TGCAGCGTTGGGGGGGGACAGGCTTATGAGCAGTTCTTC. Translating it yields CSVGGGQAYEQFF.

The V gene is TRBV11-3, the J gene TRBJ2-7; D is ambiguous. Germline-derived CDR1 and CDR2 are SGHNT and YENEEA. This CDR3 is 12 amino acids long. The V end lost 4 bases, the J end lost 6 bases, and 10 bases lay between the germline ends. CDR3 loop: CASSSPVGEQYF. The CDR3 region has the DNA TGTGCCAGCAGCTCACCGGTGGGCGAGCAGTACTTC.

The chain is built from TRBV29-1 and TRBJ2-3; D possibly corresponds to TRBD1 (6 bases). The CDR3 is 13 amino acids. V lost 4 bases and J 3 bases, leaving 11 bases between the germline ends. Germline V gives CDR1 SQVTM, CDR2 ANQGSEA. The CDR3 DNA reads as TGCAGCGTTGCCCCAGACAGGACAGATACGCAGTATTTT. Translation gives CSVAPDRTDTQYF.

Of note for this clone: Other DNA sequences from this sample encode an identical CDR3 as well. The V and J genes are TRBV24-1 and TRBJ1-5; no reliable D call. Trimming removed 1 base from V and 7 bases from J, with 4 bases in between. The germline V gene has CDR1 KGHDR and CDR2 SFDVKD. The CDR3 sequence is 12 residues long. CDR3 region: CATSDFGQPQHF. In DNA, the CDR3 is TGTGCCACCAGTGATTTTGGACAGCCCCAGCATTTT.

The chain couples TRBV19 to TRBJ2-1; TRBD1 is a possible D gene (7 bases). CDR3 size: 15 residues. CDR1 is LNHDA and CDR2 is SQIVND in the germline V gene (reference sequence). V dropped 3 bases and J dropped 6 bases, with 15 bases sitting between them. The CDR3 coding sequence is TGTGCCAGTAGTATTGGGGCAGGGGGGAGCAATGAGCAGTTCTTC. Encoded protein: CASSIGAGGSNEQFF.